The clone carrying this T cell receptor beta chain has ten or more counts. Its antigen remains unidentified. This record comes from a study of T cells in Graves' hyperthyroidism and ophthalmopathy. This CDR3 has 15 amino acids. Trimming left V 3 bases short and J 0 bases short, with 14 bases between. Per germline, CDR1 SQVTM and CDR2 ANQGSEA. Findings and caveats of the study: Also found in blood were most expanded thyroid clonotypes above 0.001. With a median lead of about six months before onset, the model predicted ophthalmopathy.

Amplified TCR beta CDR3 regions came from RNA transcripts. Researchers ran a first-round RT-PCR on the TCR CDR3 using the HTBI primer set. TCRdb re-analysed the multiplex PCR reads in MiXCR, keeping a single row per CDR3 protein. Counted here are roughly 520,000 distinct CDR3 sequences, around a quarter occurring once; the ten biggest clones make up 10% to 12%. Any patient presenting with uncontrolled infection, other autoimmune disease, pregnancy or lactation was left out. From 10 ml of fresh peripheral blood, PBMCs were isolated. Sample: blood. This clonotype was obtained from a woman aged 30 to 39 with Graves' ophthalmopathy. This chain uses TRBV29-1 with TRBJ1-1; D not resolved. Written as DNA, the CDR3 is TGCAGCGTTGATGTGCAGCAACCCATGAACACTGAAGCTTTCTTT. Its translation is CSVDVQQPMNTEAFF.